This TCR beta chain was found in a study of control samples from healthy donors and cancer patients. In its sample, this clone was seen a few times. J lost 10 bases, V lost 4 bases, and 16 bases had no gene match. Germline V gene lookup returns CDR1 MNHNS and CDR2 SASEGT. CDR3 length: 18 amino acids. Sequencing used immunoSEQ multiplex PCR; TCRdb keeps in-frame clones, though not all of them. The sample carries 140,000 or so clones, more than 85% recorded once. The sequence was collected from a man aged 25 to 45 in good health. The chain combines TRBV6-1 with TRBJ2-2, with 12 positions matching TRBD2. Sequenced material: blood. CDR3 sequence: CASSVKLAGGRETLELFF. The CDR3 DNA reads TGTGCCAGCAGTGTGAAACTAGCGGGGGGCAGAGAGACCCTGGAGCTGTTTTTT.